This T cell receptor (beta chain) was recorded in a study of blood T cells in healthy people across ages. A few counts support this clonotype. A read error is possible here, since a much larger clone lies one base away. Germline values: CDR1 SQVTM, CDR2 ANQGSEA. This CDR3 region has 12 residues. J lost 11 bases, V lost 0 bases, and 4 bases had no gene match. PCR was performed a second time for about 7 to 12 cycles using a sample-barcoded 5' primer and a J-beta primer mix. Using its own MiXCR run on the 5' RACE reads, TCRdb lists one record per CDR3 protein. The repertoire includes hundreds of thousands of distinct CDR3 sequences, approximately 35% of them detected once, and 10% to 15% sits in the top ten.

The TCR originated in a man aged 18 to 29 in good health. The V and J genes are TRBV29-1 and TRBJ2-1; TRBD1 aligns across 7 bases. Sequencing input: blood. CDR3 sequence reads: CSVEDPGGKQFF. The CDR3 bases are TGCAGCGTTGAAGACCCAGGGGGTAAGCAGTTCTTC.